Following are 24 T cell receptor beta chains from one sample sequenced in a study of shared clonotypes between healthy human individuals. Sequencing used immunoSEQ multiplex PCR; TCRdb keeps in-frame clones, though not all of them. The repertoire holds 2,500,000 or so clones, around 94% seen once, with roughly 0.13% in the top ten. Sequenced input: naive CD4+ T cells sorted from blood. As for subset: CD45RA+ positively selected. These receptors were taken from a young man in good health.

The V call is TRBV29-1, the J call TRBJ2-7; 9 nucleotides match TRBD1. Germline CDR1 reads SQVTM; CDR2 reads ANQGSEA. The CDR3 extends over 13 amino acids. V shed 6 bases, J shed 2 bases, and the junction held 5 bases outside the gene matches. The CDR3 region is CSVRGQGAYEQYF. CDR3 DNA sequence: TGCAGCGTCAGGGGACAGGGAGCCTACGAGCAGTACTTC.

As concerns this clone: The sample has other DNA sequences that encode this CDR3 too. The J gene is TRBJ1-5, the V gene TRBV30; D call uncertain. Germline V gives CDR1 GTSNPN, CDR2 SVGIG (reference sequence). Trimming stripped 1 base from V and 0 bases from J, with 4 bases between. CDR3 size: 13 residues. For the CDR3, the DNA is TGTGCCTGGAGTGGCAGTAGCAATCAGCCCCAGCATTTT. Translating gives CAWSGSSNQPQHF.

The V gene is TRBV5-1, the J gene TRBJ1-3; D is uncertain. Trimming left V 7 bases short and J 2 bases short, with 13 bases between. The CDR3 totals 14 residues. CDR1 is SGHRS, CDR2 YFSETQ, per germline. CDR3 sequence: CASSAGSTGNTIYF. The DNA of the CDR3 is TGCGCCAGCTCCGCGGGGTCTACTGGAAACACCATATATTTT.

V and J are TRBV5-1 and TRBJ2-7; 7 bases are shared with TRBD2. CDR3 length: 15 residues. From germline, CDR1 is SGHRS and CDR2 YFSETQ. Unmatched junction bases numbered 14, after V lost 5 bases and J lost 6 bases. CDR3 sequence (DNA): TGCGCCAGCAGTTCCGTGGGCGGGAGTATTGGCGAGCAGTACTTC. Translation: CASSSVGGSIGEQYF.

This chain links TRBV29-1 with TRBJ2-1; D is tentatively TRBD1 or TRBD2 (7 bases each). The CDR3 sequence is 15 residues long. Germline CDR1 and CDR2: SQVTM and ANQGSEA. Trimming pared 4 bases from V and 0 bases from J, leaving 13 bases between. DNA for the CDR3: TGCAGCGTTGGAGGGGGCGGGGGCTCCTACAATGAGCAGTTCTTC. The encoded protein is CSVGGGGGSYNEQFF.

The rearrangement joins TRBV6-5 to TRBJ1-6; D possibly corresponds to TRBD1 (5 bases). The CDR3 contains 14 residues. Germline CDR1 reads MNHEY; CDR2 reads SVGAGI. Trimming pared 8 bases from V and 8 bases from J, leaving 16 bases between. This CDR3 is CASGLGGGDSPLHF. In nucleotides, the CDR3 is TGTGCCAGCGGACTTGGGGGAGGGGATTCACCCCTCCACTTT.

This clone has more than one count but fewer than ten. The rearrangement uses TRBV19 and TRBJ1-4, with D tentatively TRBD1 (5 bases). This CDR3 is 13 amino acids long. In germline, CDR1 is LNHDA, CDR2 SQIVND (reference sequence). V lost 5 bases and J lost 8, with 12 bases in between. The CDR3 coding sequence is TGTGCCAGTAGTCCCCAACCAGGGGAAAAACTGTTTTTT. Protein product: CASSPQPGEKLFF.

The chain joins TRBV5-5 to TRBJ2-2, with 7 bases matching TRBD1. Germline assignment: CDR1 SGHKS and CDR2 YYEKEE (reference sequence). V shed 2 bases and J 3 bases; nucleotides not matched to a gene: 4. The CDR3 totals 15 residues. This CDR3 reads CASSFIQGYTGELFF. The CDR3 nucleotides are TGTGCCAGCAGCTTTATACAGGGGTACACCGGGGAGCTGTTTTTT. Full variable domain (remainder filled in from reference TRBV5-5 and TRBJ2-2): DAGVTQSPTHLIKTRGQQVTLRCSPISGHKSVSWYQQVLGQGPQFIFQYYEKEERGRGNFPDRFSARQFPNYSSELNVNALLLGDSALYLCASSFIQGYTGELFFGEGSRLTVL.

The CDR3 region is CASSVRTGSTTGELFF. The CDR3 nucleotides are TGTGCCAGTAGTGTTCGGACAGGGAGTACCACCGGGGAGCTGTTTTTT. V is TRBV19 and J is TRBJ2-2; 8 positions match TRBD1. Germline V lookup: CDR1 LNHDA, CDR2 SQIVND (reference sequence). V shed 5 bases and J 4 bases; nucleotides not matched to a gene: 9. The CDR3 spans 16 residues.

J is TRBJ1-6 and V is TRBV30; D is possibly TRBD1 (5 bases). Germline assignment: CDR1 GTSNPN and CDR2 SVGIG (reference sequence). Trimming shortened V by 0 bases and J by 1 base, and 13 bases separated the two germline ends. The CDR3 length is 17 residues. The DNA of the CDR3 is TGTGCCTGGAGTGTACTTGGCAAGGGGTCCTATAATTCACCCCTCCACTTT. It specifies CAWSVLGKGSYNSPLHF. The complete variable domain, with remaining parts taken from reference TRBV30 and TRBJ1-6, reads SQTIHQWPATLVQPVGSPLSLECTVEGTSNPNLYWYRQAAGRGLQLLFYSVGIGQISSEVPQNLSASRPQDRQFILSSKKLLLSDSGFYLCAWSVLGKGSYNSPLHFGNGTRLTVT.

The chain combines TRBV20-1 with TRBJ2-1; D call uncertain. Trimming took 2 bases from V and 9 from J, leaving 8 bases between them. CDR3 size: 11 residues. CDR1 is DFQATT, CDR2 SNEGSKA, per germline (reference sequence). The CDR3 DNA follows: TGCAGTGCTAGAAAATACCCTGAGCAGTTCTTC. This gives the protein CSARKYPEQFF.

V usage is TRBV11-2 and J usage is TRBJ2-2, with a tentative D call TRBD2 (6 bases). The CDR3 loop spans 15 amino acids. In germline, CDR1 is SGHAT, CDR2 FQNNGV. V was trimmed by 4 bases and J by 5 bases, leaving 14 bases between them. CDR3 bases: TGTGCCAGCAGCTCCCGGGACTGGGGGACCGGGGAGCTGTTTTTT. Translated, it gives CASSSRDWGTGELFF.

This clone was detected only once. The chain carries TRBV5-6 and TRBJ2-3; D may be TRBD2 (6 bases). The V and J ends lost 0 bases and 0 bases respectively, with 11 bases between them. The CDR3 has 16 amino acids. Looked up from germline, CDR1 is SGHDT and CDR2 is YYEEEE. CDR3 loop: CASSLAASASTDTQYF. For the CDR3, the DNA is TGTGCCAGCAGCTTGGCCGCTAGCGCGAGCACAGATACGCAGTATTTT.

CDR3 bases: TGTGCCAGCCAGCCGGCGGTTCTGACAGTACAAGGTTGGTACTACGAGCAGTACTTC. Its translation: CASQPAVLTVQGWYYEQYF. The V call is TRBV11-3, the J call TRBJ2-7, with a tentative D call TRBD1 (5 bases). Trimming removed 8 bases at V and 3 bases at J, with 32 bases between. The CDR3 is made up of 19 amino acids. In germline, CDR1 is SGHNT, CDR2 YENEEA.

The chain is built from TRBV7-2 and TRBJ2-7, with TRBD1 identical over 7 bases. The CDR3 length is 15 residues. Germline V gene data show CDR1 as SGHTA and CDR2 as FQGNSA. The ends lost 1 base at V and 2 bases at J; junction bases unmatched: 5. The CDR3 DNA reads TGTGCCAGCAGCTTAGGTGACAGGGTGACCTACGAGCAGTACTTC. This encodes CASSLGDRVTYEQYF. Together with reference TRBV7-2 and TRBJ2-7, the CDR3 gives the full variable domain: GAGVSQSPSNKVTEKGKDVELRCDPISGHTALYWYRQSLGQGLEFLIYFQGNSAPDKSGLPSDRFSAERTGGSVSTLTIQRTQQEDSAVYLCASSLGDRVTYEQYFGPGTRLTVT.

The rearrangement links TRBV29-1 to TRBJ2-5; D gene unclear. Trimming cost V 4 bases and J 2 bases, with 11 bases left between them. Germline values: CDR1 SQVTM, CDR2 ANQGSEA. CDR3 length: 13 amino acids. The CDR3 DNA follows: TGCAGCGTTGCTCGCCAGCCTCAAGAGACCCAGTACTTC. This codes for CSVARQPQETQYF.

As for this clone: Mismatch with germline at one junction end may stem from a read error. The genes are TRBV30 and TRBJ2-6, with D tentatively TRBD2 (6 bases). The CDR3 contains 10 residues. CDR1 and CDR2 (germline): GTSNPN, SVGIG (reference sequence). Here the CDR3 DNA reads TGTGCCTGGAGTGGGGGGGTCCCGACTTTC. Translated, it gives CAWSGGVPTF.

The chain uses TRBV28 and TRBJ2-7, with D unresolved. In germline, CDR1 is MDHEN, CDR2 SYDVKM. Trimming stripped 5 bases from V and 1 base from J, with 15 bases between. This CDR3 region has 15 residues. The CDR3 is CASSPGGPISYEQYF. The CDR3 DNA reads as TGTGCCAGCAGTCCCGGCGGCCCAATTTCCTACGAGCAGTACTTC.

This clone was detected once. The genes are TRBV10-3 and TRBJ1-4, with D possibly TRBD1 on 6 matching bases. This CDR3 is 15 amino acids long. V dropped 4 bases and J dropped 3 bases, with 12 bases sitting between them. From germline, CDR1 is ENHRY and CDR2 SYGVKD. The CDR3 sequence: CAISASGAANEKLFF. In nucleotides, the CDR3 is TGTGCCATCAGTGCTTCAGGGGCGGCTAATGAAAAACTGTTTTTT.

CDR3 in amino acids: CAWSVSGGGNEQFF. CDR3 nucleotide sequence: TGTGCCTGGAGTGTTAGCGGGGGTGGGAATGAGCAGTTCTTC. The chain couples TRBV30 to TRBJ2-1; 9 bases are shared with TRBD2. V lost 0 bases to trimming and J lost 7 bases; unmatched junction nucleotides: 4. Germline V CDR1 and CDR2: GTSNPN, SVGIG (reference sequence). CDR3 length: 14 amino acids. Complete variable domain (other parts from reference TRBV30 and TRBJ2-1): SQTIHQWPATLVQPVGSPLSLECTVEGTSNPNLYWYRQAAGRGLQLLFYSVGIGQISSEVPQNLSASRPQDRQFILSSKKLLLSDSGFYLCAWSVSGGGNEQFFGPGTRLTVL.

In this sample, this clone turned up a few times. This chain joins TRBV7-9 and TRBJ2-2; TRBD1 is a possible D gene (5 bases). The V and J ends lost 6 bases and 6 bases respectively, with 11 bases between them. Looked up from germline, CDR1 is SEHNR and CDR2 is FQNEAQ (reference sequence). The CDR3 covers 13 residues. The CDR3 sequence is CASRGLVAGELFF. CDR3 nucleotides: TGTGCCAGCAGGGGGCTCGTGGCCGGGGAGCTGTTTTTT.

The J gene is TRBJ2-3, the V gene TRBV30; D possibly corresponds to TRBD2 (5 bases). V lost 1 base and J 8 bases, leaving 10 bases between the germline ends. The germline V gene has CDR1 GTSNPN and CDR2 SVGIG (reference sequence). This CDR3 has 12 amino acids. The CDR3 bases are TGTGCCTGGAGTGCTGGGGAGAGTACGCAGTATTTT. It translates to CAWSAGESTQYF.

The chain carries TRBV2 and TRBJ1-6; possibly TRBD1 for D (6 bases). CDR3 size: 16 residues. V was clipped by 6 bases and J by 7 bases, with 19 bases between them. Germline CDR1 is SNHLY and CDR2 is FYNNEI. The CDR3 spells CASSQPRGGANSPLHF. As DNA, the CDR3 is TGTGCCAGCAGCCAACCAAGGGGGGGGGCGAATTCACCCCTCCACTTT.

This chain connects TRBV27 to TRBJ1-6; 7 nucleotides align to TRBD1. The CDR3 loop spans 14 amino acids. Germline V lookup: CDR1 MNHEY, CDR2 SMNVEV (reference sequence). J lost 0 bases, V lost 10 bases, and 3 bases had no gene match. Written as DNA, the CDR3 is TGTGCCACCAGGGACAGCTCCTATAATTCACCCCTCCACTTT. It encodes CATRDSSYNSPLHF.